Sequencing of this TCR beta chain was carried out in a study of cytotoxic CD8 clonotypes in ibrutinib-treated CLL. Study-wide context: Within the patient group, approximately 10 were relapsed/refractory and approximately 15 treatment-naive, and 17 were IGHV unmutated. Whole-study findings and limits: Clonality measured at baseline exceeded age-matched healthy donors, tracking circulating CD8+ T-cell counts.

The authors obtained around 2 micrograms of genomic DNA from cryopreserved PBMCs for TCR beta libraries. The planned depth of sequencing spanned 1 in 200,000 to 1 in 1 million T cells. Profiled with immunoSEQ multiplex PCR; TCRdb holds only in-frame clones, not every one. The profile shows about 130,000 clones, 75% to 85% of them singletons. This clone was detected only once. Its antigen is as yet unknown. Germline values: CDR1 SGHTA, CDR2 FQGNSA. J gave up 11 bases and V 4 bases, and 6 bases lay outside the gene matches. This CDR3 comprises 12 residues. Material: PBMCs, obtained after 12 months of ibrutinib treatment. This sequence was found in a human donor with chronic lymphocytic leukemia. V and J are TRBV7-2 and TRBJ2-7; TRBD1 aligns across 9 bases. Here the CDR3 DNA reads TGTGCCAGCAGCTGGGGACAGGGCCCGAAGTACTTC. Residues: CASSWGQGPKYF.